This T cell receptor beta chain was retrieved from a study of blood T cells in healthy people across ages. The overall study: Template switching caught about one barcoded beta molecule for each two T cells.

Germline assignment: CDR1 SGDLS and CDR2 YYNGEE. The CDR3 runs to 14 residues. V shed 4 bases and J 7 bases; nucleotides not matched to a gene: 7. Study-wide points: Long-lived and aged donors differed, with more naive CD4+ cells and higher diversity in the long-lived.

A J-beta primer mix and a sample-barcoded 5' primer were used in a second PCR of roughly 7 to 12 cycles. All cDNA molecules were each tagged by a template-switch adaptor with 12 random nucleotides. TCRdb re-derived calls from the 5' RACE reads in MiXCR, one entry per CDR3 protein. The data show fewer than 700,000 distinct CDR3 sequences, approximately 40% seen once. A word on this clonotype: What it recognizes is unknown.

Sequencing used blood. The TCR comes from a man of 80 years or more in good health. The chain couples TRBV9 to TRBJ1-4; 7 bases fit TRBD1. CDR3: CASSPRQGPEKLFF. DNA for the CDR3: TGTGCCAGCAGCCCCCGACAGGGTCCTGAAAAACTGTTTTTT.